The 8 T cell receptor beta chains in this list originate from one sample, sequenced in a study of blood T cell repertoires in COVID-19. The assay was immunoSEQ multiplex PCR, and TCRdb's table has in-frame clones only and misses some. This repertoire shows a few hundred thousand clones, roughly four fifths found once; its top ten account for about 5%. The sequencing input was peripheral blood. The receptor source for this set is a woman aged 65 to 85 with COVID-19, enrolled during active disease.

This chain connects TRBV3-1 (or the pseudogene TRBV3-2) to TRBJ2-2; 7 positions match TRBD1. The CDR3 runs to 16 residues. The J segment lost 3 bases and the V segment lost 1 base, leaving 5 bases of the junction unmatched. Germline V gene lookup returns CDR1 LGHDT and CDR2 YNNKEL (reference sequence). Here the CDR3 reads CASSQVRGLDTGELFF. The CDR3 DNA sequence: TGTGCCAGCAGCCAAGTAAGGGGGCTCGACACCGGGGAGCTGTTTTTT.

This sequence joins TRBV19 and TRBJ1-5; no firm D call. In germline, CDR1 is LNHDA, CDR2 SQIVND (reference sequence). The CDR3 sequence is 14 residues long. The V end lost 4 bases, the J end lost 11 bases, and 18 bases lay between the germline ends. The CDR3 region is CASSTPAASRAQHF. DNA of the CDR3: TGTGCCAGTAGTACCCCGGCGGCCTCTCGGGCCCAGCATTTT.

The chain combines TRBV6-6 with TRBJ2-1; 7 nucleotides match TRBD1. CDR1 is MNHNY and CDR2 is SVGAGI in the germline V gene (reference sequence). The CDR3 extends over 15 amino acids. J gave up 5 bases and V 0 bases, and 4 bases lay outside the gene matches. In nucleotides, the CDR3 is TGTGCCAGCAGTTACTCGTCAGGGGGTAACAATGAGCAGTTCTTC. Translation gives CASSYSSGGNNEQFF.

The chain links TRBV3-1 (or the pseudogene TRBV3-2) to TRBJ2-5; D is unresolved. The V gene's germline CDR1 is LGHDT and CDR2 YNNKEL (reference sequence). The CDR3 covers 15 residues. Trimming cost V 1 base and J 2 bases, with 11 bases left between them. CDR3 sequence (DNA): TGTGCCAGCAGCCAAGTAAGACTTTTACAAGAGACCCAGTACTTC. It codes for CASSQVRLLQETQYF.

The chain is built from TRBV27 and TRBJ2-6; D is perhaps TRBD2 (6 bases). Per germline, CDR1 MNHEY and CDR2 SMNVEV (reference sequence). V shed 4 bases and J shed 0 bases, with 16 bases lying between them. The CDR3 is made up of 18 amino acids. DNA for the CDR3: TGTGCCAGCAGTTCCCGAGGGGCGGGAACCTCTGGGGCCAACGTCCTGACTTTC. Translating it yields CASSSRGAGTSGANVLTF.

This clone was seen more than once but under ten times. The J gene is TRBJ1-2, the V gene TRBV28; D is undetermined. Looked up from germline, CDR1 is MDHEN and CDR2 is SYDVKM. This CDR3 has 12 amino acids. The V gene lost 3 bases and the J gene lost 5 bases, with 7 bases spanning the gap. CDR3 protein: CASSFTNYGYTF. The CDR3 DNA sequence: TGTGCCAGCAGTTTTACAAATTATGGCTACACCTTC.

Here the CDR3 DNA reads TGCAGCGTTCGGCGGACAGGGGGATCGAACAATGAGCAGTTCTTC. Its protein is CSVRRTGGSNNEQFF. The chain has TRBV29-1 and TRBJ2-1, with 10 nucleotides matching TRBD1. The ends lost 5 bases at V and 5 bases at J; junction bases unmatched: 9. The CDR3 runs to 15 residues. The V gene's germline CDR1 is SQVTM and CDR2 ANQGSEA.

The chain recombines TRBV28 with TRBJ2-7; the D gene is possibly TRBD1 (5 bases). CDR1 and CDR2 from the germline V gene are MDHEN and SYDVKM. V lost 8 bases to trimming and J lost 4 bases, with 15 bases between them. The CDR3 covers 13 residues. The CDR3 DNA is TGTGCCAGCGGGGCCCTTAATCGGTACGAGCAGTACTTC. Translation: CASGALNRYEQYF.